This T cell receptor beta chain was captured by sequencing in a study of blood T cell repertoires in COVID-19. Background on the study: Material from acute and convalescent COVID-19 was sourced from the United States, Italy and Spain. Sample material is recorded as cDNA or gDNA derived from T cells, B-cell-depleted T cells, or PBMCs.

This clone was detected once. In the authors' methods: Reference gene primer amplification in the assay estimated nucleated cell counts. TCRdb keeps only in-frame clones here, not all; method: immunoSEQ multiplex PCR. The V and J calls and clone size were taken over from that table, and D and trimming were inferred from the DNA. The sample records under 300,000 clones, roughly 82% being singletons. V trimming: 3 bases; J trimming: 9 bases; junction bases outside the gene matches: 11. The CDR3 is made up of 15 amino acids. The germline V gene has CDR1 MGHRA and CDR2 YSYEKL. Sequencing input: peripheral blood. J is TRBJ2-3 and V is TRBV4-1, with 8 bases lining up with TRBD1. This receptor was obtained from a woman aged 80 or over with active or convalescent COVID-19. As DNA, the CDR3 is TGCGCCAGCAGCCAGCTCCGGCCGACAGGGGAGACGCAGTATTTT. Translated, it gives CASSQLRPTGETQYF.